One sample yielded the 17 T cell receptor beta chains listed below, sequenced in a study of identical twins. TCRdb re-derived calls from the 5' RACE reads in MiXCR, one entry per CDR3 protein. The table includes about 690,000 distinct CDR3 sequences, roughly 6% detected once. The specimen sequenced was naive T cells sorted from blood. These TCRs come from a man younger than 35 in good health.

This clonotype was recorded a few times. The chain combines TRBV11-2 with TRBJ2-7; D may be TRBD1 (5 bases). Trimming shortened V by 1 base and J by 2 bases, and 9 bases separated the two germline ends. The germline gives CDR1 SGHAT, CDR2 FQNNGV. The CDR3 is 14 amino acids. The CDR3 nucleotides are TGTGCCAGCAGCTTAGCCCAGGGTCCCTACGAGCAGTACTTC. Protein: CASSLAQGPYEQYF.

This clonotype was observed a handful of times. This sequence joins TRBV6-5 and TRBJ2-5; 10 bases line up with TRBD2. The CDR3 sequence is 17 residues long. CDR1 is MNHEY, CDR2 SVGAGI, per germline. The trim removed 0 bases at V and 3 bases at J, leaving 7 bases unmatched. This CDR3 is CASSYSYRLAGEETQYF. CDR3 coding DNA: TGTGCCAGCAGTTACTCCTATCGGCTAGCGGGAGAAGAGACCCAGTACTTC.

This clonotype was seen many times. The J gene is TRBJ2-1, the V gene TRBV5-6; TRBD2 aligns across 9 bases. CDR1 is SGHDT, CDR2 YYEEEE, per germline. The V and J ends lost 4 bases and 7 bases, in that order; junction bases with no gene match: 9. The CDR3 contains 15 residues. In nucleotides, the CDR3 is TGTGCCAGCAGCCCTCGCCTAGCGGGAATTAATGAGCAGTTCTTC. Amino acid sequence: CASSPRLAGINEQFF.

V usage is TRBV27 and J usage is TRBJ2-5; tentative D call: TRBD2 (6 bases). V lost 2 bases and J 2 bases, leaving 9 bases between the germline ends. CDR3 size: 14 residues. Per germline, CDR1 MNHEY and CDR2 SMNVEV (reference sequence). CDR3 region: CASSLRRAQETQYF. CDR3 sequence (DNA): TGTGCCAGCAGTTTAAGGAGGGCACAAGAGACCCAGTACTTC.

This clonotype was recorded many times. The CDR3: CATQHTYGYTF. The CDR3 region has the DNA TGTGCCACTCAGCACACCTATGGCTACACCTTC. The chain carries TRBV10-3 and TRBJ1-2; D is uncertain. This CDR3 is built from 11 residues. Germline-derived CDR1 and CDR2 are ENHRY and SYGVKD. Trimming stripped 10 bases from V and 4 bases from J, with 10 bases between.

This clonotype was observed a handful of times. This rearrangement joins TRBV3-1 to TRBJ1-4; 9 bases match TRBD1. Germline trimming cut 1 base from V and 8 bases from J; bases unmatched to any gene: 5. The CDR3 has 15 residues. Germline V gene lookup returns CDR1 LGHDT and CDR2 YNNKEL (reference sequence). CDR3 sequence (DNA): TGTGCCAGCAGCCAAGGGGACAGGGTCGGAGAAAAACTGTTTTTT. Protein: CASSQGDRVGEKLFF.

This clonotype appeared many times. The chain couples TRBV11-2 to TRBJ2-1; possibly TRBD2 for D (6 bases). Germline lookup yields CDR1 SGHAT and CDR2 FQNNGV. Trimming removed 3 bases from V and 3 bases from J, with 9 bases in between. There are 14 residues in the CDR3. CDR3 nucleotide sequence: TGTGCCAGCAGCTTTGGCGGGGTCTACAATGAGCAGTTCTTC. Its translation is CASSFGGVYNEQFF. Combining the CDR3 with reference TRBV11-2 and TRBJ2-1 gives the whole variable domain EAGVAQSPRYKIIEKRQSVAFWCNPISGHATLYWYQQILGQGPKLLIQFQNNGVVDDSQLPKDRFSAERLKGVDSTLKIQPAKLEDSAVYLCASSFGGVYNEQFFGPGTRLTVL.

This clonotype showed up just a few times. V gene TRBV2 combines with J gene TRBJ1-3; no definite D call. Trimming took off 5 bases at V and 2 bases at J, with 13 bases between the two ends. The CDR3 covers 15 residues. Germline V gene sequence: CDR1 SNHLY, CDR2 FYNNEI. Here the CDR3 reads CASSFRVTTGNTIYF. The CDR3 DNA reads TGTGCCAGCAGTTTCCGGGTGACCACTGGAAACACCATATATTTT.

This clonotype has a handful of counts. V and J are TRBV19 and TRBJ2-1; D possibly corresponds to TRBD2 (5 bases). V was shortened by 7 bases and J by 6 bases, with 16 bases between the two germline ends. Germline lookup yields CDR1 LNHDA and CDR2 SQIVND (reference sequence). The CDR3 loop spans 14 amino acids. The CDR3 DNA is TGTGCCAGTACCCCCGGGGAATTCGGCAATGAGCAGTTCTTC. It yields the protein CASTPGEFGNEQFF. The full variable domain, with the rest looked up from reference TRBV19 and TRBJ2-1, is DGGITQSPKYLFRKEGQNVTLSCEQNLNHDAMYWYRQDPGQGLRLIYYSQIVNDFQKGDIAEGYSVSREKKESFPLTVTSAQKNPTAFYLCASTPGEFGNEQFFGPGTRLTVL.

This clonotype was seen a few times. The V and J genes are TRBV6-1 and TRBJ1-4, with D perhaps TRBD1 (5 bases). Deletions cut 3 bases from V and 7 bases from J, with 6 bases between. Germline lookup yields CDR1 MNHNS and CDR2 SASEGT. This CDR3 contains 12 residues. The CDR3 spells CASSEGPEKLFF. The CDR3 DNA is TGTGCCAGCAGTGAGGGACCTGAAAAACTGTTTTTT.

The chain carries TRBV9 and TRBJ1-2; D may be TRBD1 (5 bases). Trimming shortened V by 0 bases and J by 2 bases, and 5 bases separated the two germline ends. There are 13 residues in the CDR3. Germline CDR1 reads SGDLS; CDR2 reads YYNGEE. The CDR3 coding sequence is TGTGCCAGCAGCGTAGGGACAAACTATGGCTACACCTTC. Encoded protein: CASSVGTNYGYTF.

DNA for the CDR3: TGTGCCAGCAGTGTGAGGACAGCATTGAACACTGAAGCTTTCTTT. It codes for CASSVRTALNTEAFF. V is TRBV6-2 or TRBV6-3 and J is TRBJ1-1, with D possibly matching TRBD1 (6 bases). V was trimmed by 5 bases and J by 0 bases, leaving 13 bases between them. This CDR3 spans 15 amino acids. Per germline, CDR1 MNHEY and CDR2 SVGEGT.

J is TRBJ1-2 and V is TRBV29-1; D remains ambiguous. CDR1 and CDR2 from the germline V gene are SQVTM and ANQGSEA. CDR3 length equals 12 residues. V lost 3 bases, J lost 3 bases, and 8 bases lay in between. The CDR3 sequence: CSVEVTDYGYTF. As DNA, the CDR3 is TGCAGCGTTGAGGTGACCGACTATGGCTACACCTTC.

Ten or more counts support this clonotype. This sequence joins TRBV15 and TRBJ2-2, with TRBD1 identical over 7 bases. The CDR3 length is 15 residues. V gave up 5 bases and J gave up 5 bases; unmatched junction bases: 8. Germline V gene lookup returns CDR1 LNHNV and CDR2 YYDKDF (reference sequence). CDR3 sequence (DNA): TGTGCCACCAGCGCCCGGGACAGCCCAACCGGGGAGCTGTTTTTT. The encoded protein is CATSARDSPTGELFF.

The rearrangement uses TRBV6-5 and TRBJ2-7; D is uncertain. V shed 2 bases and J shed 0 bases, with 8 bases lying between them. The germline V gene encodes CDR1 MNHEY and CDR2 SVGAGI. The CDR3 sequence is 14 residues long. CDR3 in amino acids: CASSYGTNSYEQYF. CDR3 sequence (DNA): TGTGCCAGCAGTTACGGAACAAACTCCTACGAGCAGTACTTC.

At least ten counts were recorded for this clonotype. At one of its ends the junction is not consistent with the germline gene, which may arise from a read error. The genes are TRBV5-1 and TRBJ1-1; D not resolved. The CDR3 contains 12 residues. In germline, CDR1 is SGHRS, CDR2 YFSETQ. The CDR3 DNA is TGTGCCAGCAGTCGGGGGAACACTGAAGCTTTCTTT. Residues: CASSRGNTEAFF.

This clonotype was found many times. This chain links TRBV20-1 with TRBJ2-1; 12 nucleotides match TRBD1. CDR3 length equals 18 residues. Per germline, CDR1 DFQATT and CDR2 SNEGSKA (reference sequence). V lost 6 bases, J lost 4 bases, and 16 bases stayed unmatched. This chain's CDR3 is CSAPVGDRGLVGYNEQFF. CDR3 nucleotide sequence: TGCAGTGCGCCCGTCGGGGACAGGGGGCTAGTCGGGTACAATGAGCAGTTCTTC.